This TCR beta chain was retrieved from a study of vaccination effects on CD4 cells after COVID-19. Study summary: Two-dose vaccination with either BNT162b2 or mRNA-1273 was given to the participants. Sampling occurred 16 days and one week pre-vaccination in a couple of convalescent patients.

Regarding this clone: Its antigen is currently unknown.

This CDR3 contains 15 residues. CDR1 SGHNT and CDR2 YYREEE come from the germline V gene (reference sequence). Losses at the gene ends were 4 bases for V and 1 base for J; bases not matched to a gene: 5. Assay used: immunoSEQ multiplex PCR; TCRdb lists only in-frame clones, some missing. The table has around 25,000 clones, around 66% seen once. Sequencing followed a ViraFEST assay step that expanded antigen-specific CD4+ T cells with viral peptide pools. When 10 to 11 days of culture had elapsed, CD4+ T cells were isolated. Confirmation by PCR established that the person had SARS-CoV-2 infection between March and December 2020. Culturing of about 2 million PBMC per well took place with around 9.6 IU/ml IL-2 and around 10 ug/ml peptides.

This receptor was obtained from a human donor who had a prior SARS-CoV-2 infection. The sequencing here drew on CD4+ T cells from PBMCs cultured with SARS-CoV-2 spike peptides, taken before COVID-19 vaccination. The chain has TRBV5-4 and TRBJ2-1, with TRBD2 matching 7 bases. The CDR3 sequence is CASSPGLPSYNEQFF. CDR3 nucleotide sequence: TGTGCCAGCAGCCCGGGACTACCGTCCTACAATGAGCAGTTCTTC. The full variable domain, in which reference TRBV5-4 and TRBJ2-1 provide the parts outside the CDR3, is ETGVTQSPTHLIKTRGQQVTLRCSSQSGHNTVSWYQQALGQGPQFIFQYYREEENGRGNFPPRFSGLQFPNYSSELNVNALELDDSALYLCASSPGLPSYNEQFFGPGTRLTVL.